This T cell receptor beta chain is from a study of human T cells and chemical hapten exposure. Across the study: All patients underwent weekly scalp dosing with diphenylcyclopropenone for the full roughly 24-week study.

In regard to this clonotype: Its antigen is not known.

CDR1 is MNHEY and CDR2 is SVGAGI in the germline V gene. The CDR3 covers 15 residues. Germline trimming cut 6 bases from V and 6 bases from J; bases unmatched to any gene: 10. Whole-study findings and limits: DPC sensitization did not alter TCRs above 1 in 1000 frequency.

TCRdb redid the calling of the RACE reads with MiXCR, one entry per CDR3 protein. This sample carries 80,000 to 95,000 distinct CDR3 sequences, roughly 10% of them seen once, and the ten largest clones take around 1.5%. Time point of the sample: patch test 2, 6 weeks after DPC sensitization. Treatment reported: therapeutic diphenylcyclopropenone sensitization with weekly scalp DPC. Sample: whole blood, taken in connection with sensitization to the hapten diphenylcyclopropenone (DPC). V usage is TRBV6-5 and J usage is TRBJ2-1; TRBD2 aligns across 8 bases. This receptor was obtained from a man younger than 35 with alopecia areata. Some clones in this sample may be carry-over from other donors' samples. CDR3: CASRAPGLGVNEQFF. As DNA, the CDR3 is TGTGCCAGCAGAGCTCCGGGACTAGGGGTCAATGAGCAGTTCTTC.